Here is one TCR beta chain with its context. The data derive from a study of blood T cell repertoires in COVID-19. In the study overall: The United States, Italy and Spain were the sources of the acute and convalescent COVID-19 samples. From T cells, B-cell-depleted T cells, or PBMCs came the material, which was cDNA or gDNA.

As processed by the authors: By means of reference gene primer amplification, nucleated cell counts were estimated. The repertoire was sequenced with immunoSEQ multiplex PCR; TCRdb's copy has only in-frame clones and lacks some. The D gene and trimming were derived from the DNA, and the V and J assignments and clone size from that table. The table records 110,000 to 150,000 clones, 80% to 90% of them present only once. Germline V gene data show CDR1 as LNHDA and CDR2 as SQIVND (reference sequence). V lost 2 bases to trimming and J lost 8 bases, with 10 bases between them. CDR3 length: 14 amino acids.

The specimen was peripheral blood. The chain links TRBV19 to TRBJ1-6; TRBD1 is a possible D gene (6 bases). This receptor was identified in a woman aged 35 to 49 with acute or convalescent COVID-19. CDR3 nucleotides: TGTGCCAGTAGTATACTGGGGGCAGATTCACCCCTCCACTTT. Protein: CASSILGADSPLHF.